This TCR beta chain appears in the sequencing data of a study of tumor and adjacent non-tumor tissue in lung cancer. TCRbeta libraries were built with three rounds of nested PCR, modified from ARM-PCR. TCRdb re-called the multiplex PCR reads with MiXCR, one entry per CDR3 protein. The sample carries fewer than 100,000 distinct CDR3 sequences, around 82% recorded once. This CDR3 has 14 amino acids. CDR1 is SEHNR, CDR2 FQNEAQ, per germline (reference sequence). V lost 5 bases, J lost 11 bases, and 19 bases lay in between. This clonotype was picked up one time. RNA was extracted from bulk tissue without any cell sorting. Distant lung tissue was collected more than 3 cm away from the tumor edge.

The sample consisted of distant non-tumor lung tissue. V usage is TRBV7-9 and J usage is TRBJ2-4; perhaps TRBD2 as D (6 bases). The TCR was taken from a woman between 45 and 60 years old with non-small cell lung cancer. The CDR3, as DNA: TGTGCCAGCAGCCTATCGGCAGGGACTTACGTTCAGTACTTC. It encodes CASSLSAGTYVQYF.